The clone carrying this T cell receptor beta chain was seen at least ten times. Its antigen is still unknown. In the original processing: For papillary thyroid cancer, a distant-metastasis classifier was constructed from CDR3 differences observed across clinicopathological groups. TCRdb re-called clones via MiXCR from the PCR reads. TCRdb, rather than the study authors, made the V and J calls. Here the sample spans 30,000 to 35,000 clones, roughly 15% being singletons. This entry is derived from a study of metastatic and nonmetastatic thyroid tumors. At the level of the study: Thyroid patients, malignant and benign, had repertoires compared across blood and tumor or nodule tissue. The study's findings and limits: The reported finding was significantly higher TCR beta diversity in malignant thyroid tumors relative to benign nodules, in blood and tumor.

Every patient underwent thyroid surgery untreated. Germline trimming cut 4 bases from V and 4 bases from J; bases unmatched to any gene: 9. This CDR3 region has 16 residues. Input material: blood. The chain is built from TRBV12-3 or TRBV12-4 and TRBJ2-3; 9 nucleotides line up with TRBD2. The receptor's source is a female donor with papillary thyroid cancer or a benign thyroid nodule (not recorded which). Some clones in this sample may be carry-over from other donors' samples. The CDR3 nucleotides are TGTGCCAGCAGTTCAACGGCGGGAGGGTGGGCAGATACGCAGTATTTT. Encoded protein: CASSSTAGGWADTQYF.